The next 29 T cell receptor beta chains were all read from a single sample in a study of memory CD4+ T cells and cytomegalovirus serostatus. Produced via immunoSEQ multiplex PCR; TCRdb's table is partial and in-frame only. The top ten clones hold about 1.5% of a sample with under 55,000 clones, more than 70% of them seen once. The sort gate was single viable CD3+CD4+CD8-CD45RO+ cells for memory CD4+ T cells. Sequencing input: memory CD4+ T cells from blood. The source is an adult in good health and CMV-seropositive.

V gene TRBV11-3 combines with J gene TRBJ2-2; D gene ambiguous. The length of the CDR3 is 16 residues. Trimming pared 1 base from V and 0 bases from J, leaving 9 bases between. Germline-derived CDR1 and CDR2 are SGHNT and YENEEA. The CDR3 region is CASSLGADPNTGELFF. CDR3 nucleotide sequence: TGTGCCAGCAGCTTAGGGGCAGACCCGAACACCGGGGAGCTGTTTTTT.

The table lists this clone with a count of one. The rearrangement joins TRBV27 to TRBJ1-2, with D unclear. V was shortened by 0 bases and J by 8 bases, with 16 bases between the two germline ends. CDR3 length: 15 residues. Looked up from germline, CDR1 is MNHEY and CDR2 is SMNVEV (reference sequence). CDR3 DNA: TGTGCCAGCAGTTTATCGTGGGAGGGTATTAGCGGCTACACCTTC. Translation gives CASSLSWEGISGYTF.

J is TRBJ2-2 and V is TRBV27, with D maybe TRBD1 (6 bases). The germline gives CDR1 MNHEY, CDR2 SMNVEV (reference sequence). V lost 8 bases and J lost 0, with 13 bases in between. The CDR3 extends over 15 amino acids. The CDR3 reads CASGKGHTNTGELFF. CDR3 DNA: TGTGCCAGCGGAAAGGGACATACGAACACCGGGGAGCTGTTTTTT.

The chain has TRBV6-1 and TRBJ2-7, with D possibly being TRBD1 (7 bases). This CDR3 spans 15 amino acids. V lost 4 bases and J lost 5, with 18 bases in between. Germline V gives CDR1 MNHNS, CDR2 SASEGT. CDR3 protein: CASSAPDREVNEQYF. CDR3 sequence (DNA): TGTGCCAGCAGTGCTCCAGACAGGGAGGTGAACGAGCAGTACTTC.

The CDR3 is CASLTGGVKNIQYF. CDR3 nucleotide sequence: TGTGCCAGCTTAACGGGAGGGGTCAAAAACATTCAGTACTTC. The J gene is TRBJ2-4, the V gene TRBV21-1; TRBD2, the table's D call, was not compared with the DNA. TRBV21-1 is a pseudogene. This CDR3 is 14 amino acids long.

A few counts support this clone. V and J are TRBV9 and TRBJ1-5; possible D gene TRBD1, 5 bases. This CDR3 is 18 amino acids long. Per germline, CDR1 SGDLS and CDR2 YYNGEE. V was shortened by 5 bases and J by 0 bases, with 21 bases between the two germline ends. The CDR3 DNA reads TGTGCCAGCAGGCTATCCTCGGGGGTAATCAATAGCAATCAGCCCCAGCATTTT. Its protein is CASRLSSGVINSNQPQHF. Supplemented by reference TRBV9 and TRBJ1-5, the full variable domain reads DSGVTQTPKHLITATGQRVTLRCSPRSGDLSVYWYQQSLDQGLQFLIQYYNGEERAKGNILERFSAQQFPDLHSELNLSSLELGDSALYFCASRLSSGVINSNQPQHFGDGTRLSIL.

The chain joins TRBV19 to TRBJ1-1; 9 nucleotides agree with TRBD1. J gave up 4 bases and V 5 bases, and 20 bases lay outside the gene matches. Germline V gene lookup returns CDR1 LNHDA and CDR2 SQIVND (reference sequence). The CDR3 extends over 19 amino acids. The chain's CDR3 is CASSSTGGASFGRGTEAFF. CDR3 sequence (DNA): TGTGCCAGTAGTTCCACAGGGGGCGCAAGTTTCGGGAGGGGCACTGAAGCTTTCTTT.

The chain recombines TRBV2 with TRBJ2-3; D gene unclear. The V end lost 6 bases, the J end lost 6 bases, and 10 bases lay between the germline ends. There are 12 residues in the CDR3. CDR1 is SNHLY, CDR2 FYNNEI, per germline. This chain's CDR3 is CASRVAGDTQYF. The CDR3 DNA sequence: TGTGCCAGCAGGGTCGCTGGGGATACGCAGTATTTT.

This clone was observed once. The chain couples TRBV5-1 to TRBJ2-5; D is undetermined. V gave up 4 bases and J gave up 7 bases, with 14 bases separating them. Germline V lookup: CDR1 SGHRS, CDR2 YFSETQ. The CDR3 is 13 residues long. Here the CDR3 DNA reads TGCGCCAGCAGCGGTCGGGTCCCTGGGACCCAGTACTTC. It codes for CASSGRVPGTQYF.

This chain joins TRBV7-2 and TRBJ2-1; TRBD2 matches at 9 bases. CDR1 SGHTA and CDR2 FQGNSA come from the germline V gene. The CDR3 runs to 17 residues. V was clipped by 5 bases and J by 4 bases; unmatched bases: 12. The CDR3 protein is CASSQASGTHPYNEQFF. In DNA form, the CDR3 reads TGTGCCAGCAGCCAAGCTAGCGGGACCCATCCTTACAATGAGCAGTTCTTC.

V gene TRBV11-2 combines with J gene TRBJ2-7; D is uncertain. From germline, CDR1 is SGHAT and CDR2 FQNNGV. The CDR3 has 12 amino acids. Trimming cost V 0 bases and J 3 bases, with 3 bases left between them. The CDR3 nucleotides read TGTGCCAGCAGCTTAGATCGCTACGAGCAGTACTTC. Its protein product is CASSLDRYEQYF.

The chain recombines TRBV11-2 with TRBJ2-7; perhaps TRBD1 as D (6 bases). The germline gives CDR1 SGHAT, CDR2 FQNNGV. Trimming pared 3 bases from V and 1 base from J, leaving 10 bases between. CDR3 length equals 14 residues. The CDR3 region has the DNA TGTGCCAGCAGCTTCGCCAGGGGTTCCTACGAGCAGTACTTC. Amino acids: CASSFARGSYEQYF.

This clone was seen once. The J gene is TRBJ2-4, the V gene TRBV7-9; D tentatively fits TRBD1 or TRBD2 (5 bases each). The CDR3 has 15 residues. Trimming removed 5 bases from V and 5 bases from J, with 16 bases in between. Germline loops: CDR1 SEHNR, CDR2 FQNEAQ (reference sequence). CDR3 in amino acids: CASSPEGWPQNIQYF. The CDR3 DNA is TGTGCCAGCAGCCCAGAGGGGTGGCCCCAAAACATTCAGTACTTC. The variable domain in full, with the rest retrieved from reference TRBV7-9 and TRBJ2-4, is DTGVSQNPRHKITKRGQNVTFRCDPISEHNRLYWYRQTLGQGPEFLTYFQNEAQLEKSRLLSDRFSAERPKGSFSTLEIQRTEQGDSAMYLCASSPEGWPQNIQYFGAGTRLSVL.

The CDR3 sequence is CASSVGSSGFTGELFF. In nucleotides, the CDR3 is TGTGCCAGCAGCGTAGGGTCCAGCGGGTTCACCGGGGAGCTGTTTTTT. The rearrangement joins TRBV9 to TRBJ2-2, with D perhaps matching TRBD2 (6 bases). The CDR3 runs to 16 residues. Germline CDR1 and CDR2: SGDLS and YYNGEE. V was trimmed by 0 bases and J by 4 bases, leaving 13 bases between them.

This chain uses TRBV7-2 with TRBJ2-2, with TRBD1 as a possible D gene (6 bases). There are 13 residues in the CDR3. The V end lost 6 bases, the J end lost 6 bases, and 11 bases lay between the germline ends. Germline loops: CDR1 SGHTA, CDR2 FQGNSA. In DNA form, the CDR3 reads TGTGCCAGCAGAGGTAGGGGGTCCGGGGAGCTGTTTTTT. It is translated as CASRGRGSGELFF.

This clone turned up a few times. V and J are TRBV28 and TRBJ2-1; 9 bases map to TRBD2. Germline values: CDR1 MDHEN, CDR2 SYDVKM. V shed 8 bases and J 1 base; nucleotides not matched to a gene: 6. The CDR3 totals 15 residues. The CDR3 loop reads CASCVAGVSYNEQFF. CDR3 DNA sequence: TGTGCCAGCTGCGTAGCGGGAGTATCCTACAATGAGCAGTTCTTC.

This chain joins TRBV11-2 and TRBJ2-2; weak D call: TRBD1 (6 bases). Trimming pared 3 bases from V and 4 bases from J, leaving 12 bases between. This CDR3 is 15 amino acids long. Germline CDR1 reads SGHAT; CDR2 reads FQNNGV. The CDR3 loop reads CASSFALGGTGELFF. The CDR3, as DNA: TGTGCCAGCAGCTTCGCTCTAGGGGGCACCGGGGAGCTGTTTTTT.

The chain joins TRBV7-3 to TRBJ1-3; D is ambiguous. Germline V gene sequence: CDR1 SGHTA, CDR2 FQGTGA. V was trimmed by 1 base and J by 4 bases, leaving 20 bases between them. The CDR3 is 18 amino acids. The CDR3 DNA sequence: TGTGCCAGCAGCTTAATTCGCGGGAGGGAGTGGTTAGGAAACACCATATATTTT. This sequence encodes CASSLIRGREWLGNTIYF.

CDR3 bases: TGTGCTAGTGTAGGAGGACAGGCCTACAATGAGCAGTTCTTC. Its protein product is CASVGGQAYNEQFF. This sequence joins TRBV12-5 and TRBJ2-1, with 7 positions matching TRBD1. This CDR3 region has 14 residues. The V gene's germline CDR1 is LGHNT and CDR2 FRNRAP. After removal of 7 bases from V and 2 bases from J, the junction contained 5 bases not matched to a gene.

J is TRBJ2-1 and V is TRBV18, with 9 bases fitting TRBD2. The CDR3 length is 17 residues. Looked up from germline, CDR1 is KGHSH and CDR2 is LQKENI. V was clipped by 3 bases and J by 7 bases; unmatched bases: 13. In nucleotides, the CDR3 is TGTGCCAGCTCACCTCTCCAGGGTAGCGGGGGTAGTAATGAGCAGTTCTTC. The encoded protein is CASSPLQGSGGSNEQFF.

The chain couples TRBV5-1 to TRBJ2-2; D remains ambiguous. Per germline, CDR1 SGHRS and CDR2 YFSETQ. The V gene lost 4 bases and the J gene lost 3 bases, with 10 bases spanning the gap. The CDR3 length is 14 residues. This chain's CDR3 is CASSPLADTGELFF. CDR3 nucleotides: TGCGCCAGCAGCCCCCTTGCGGACACCGGGGAGCTGTTTTTT.

The rearrangement links TRBV6-1 to TRBJ1-2; D is unclear. Germline CDR1 and CDR2: MNHNS and SASEGT. V lost 5 bases to trimming and J lost 3 bases, with 4 bases between them. The CDR3 contains 11 residues. CDR3 bases: TGTGCCAGCAGTCAAGACTATGGCTACACCTTC. The encoded protein is CASSQDYGYTF.

V gene TRBV5-1 combines with J gene TRBJ2-7; D possibly uses TRBD1 or TRBD2 (5 bases each). Per germline, CDR1 SGHRS and CDR2 YFSETQ. V dropped 0 bases and J dropped 7 bases, with 17 bases sitting between them. There are 15 residues in the CDR3. In DNA, the CDR3 is TGCGCCAGCAGCTTGGTTTCTGGGGACCGATGGGAGCAGTACTTC. Translated, it gives CASSLVSGDRWEQYF.

This chain links TRBV27 with TRBJ1-5, with 8 bases lining up with TRBD1. The V segment lost 6 bases and the J segment 7 bases; nucleotides outside the gene matches: 5. The CDR3 is 13 amino acids. The germline gives CDR1 MNHEY, CDR2 SMNVEV (reference sequence). CDR3 sequence reads: CASRDRVGQPQHF. In DNA, the CDR3 is TGTGCCAGCAGGGACAGGGTCGGGCAGCCCCAGCATTTT.

The V gene is TRBV28, the J gene TRBJ2-7; TRBD2 is a possible D gene (5 bases). There are 13 residues in the CDR3. The V gene lost 4 bases and the J gene lost 4 bases, with 11 bases spanning the gap. CDR1 MDHEN and CDR2 SYDVKM come from the germline V gene. The CDR3 nucleotides are TGTGCCAGCAGTTCGGGGATCCGATACGAGCAGTACTTC. Its protein is CASSSGIRYEQYF.

This sequence joins TRBV29-1 and TRBJ1-5, with D possibly matching TRBD1 (5 bases). V was clipped by 7 bases and J by 6 bases, with 16 bases between them. Germline V lookup: CDR1 SQVTM, CDR2 ANQGSEA. The CDR3 length is 13 residues. CDR3 sequence reads: CSAGPGGSQPQHF. CDR3 nucleotide sequence: TGCAGCGCCGGGCCGGGGGGGAGTCAGCCCCAGCATTTT.

The gene calls are TRBV6-5 and TRBJ2-2; D ambiguous. The V gene lost 6 bases and the J gene lost 4 bases, with 12 bases spanning the gap. This CDR3 is built from 14 residues. From germline, CDR1 is MNHEY and CDR2 SVGAGI. The CDR3 here is CASRPTHTTGELFF. CDR3 DNA: TGTGCCAGCAGGCCGACTCATACCACCGGGGAGCTGTTTTTT.

The genes are TRBV7-8 and TRBJ2-2, with 11 bases fitting TRBD1. In germline, CDR1 is SGHVS, CDR2 FQNEAQ. Trimming at V came to 6 bases and at J to 9 bases, leaving 12 bases not matched to a gene. CDR3 length: 16 residues. The CDR3: CASRSHGGQGVRELFF. The CDR3 DNA reads as TGTGCCAGCAGGTCTCATGGGGGACAGGGGGTCAGGGAGCTGTTTTTT.

The V gene is TRBV4-1, the J gene TRBJ1-2, with 8 bases that match TRBD1. This CDR3 has 13 residues. J lost 8 bases, V lost 2 bases, and 4 bases had no gene match. Germline loops: CDR1 MGHRA, CDR2 YSYEKL. This chain's CDR3 is CASSQTQGGGYTF. The CDR3 DNA reads TGCGCCAGCAGCCAAACACAGGGGGGGGGCTACACCTTC.